A single sample gave rise to the 12 T cell receptor beta chains below, sequenced in a study of blood T cells in healthy people across ages. Primed by a sample-barcoded 5' primer and a J-beta primer mix, a second PCR proceeded for 7 to 11 cycles. Via MiXCR, TCRdb re-called the 5' RACE reads, giving one row per CDR3 protein. The sample has 700,000 to 900,000 distinct CDR3 sequences; roughly 24% are singletons. These records were also assigned to another study, of T cells of mothers and their children.

Sample: blood. All receptors come from a boy younger than 18 in good health.

The V gene is TRBV20-1, the J gene TRBJ2-7, with TRBD1 matching 9 bases. The V gene end was trimmed by 3 bases and the J gene end by 1 base; junction bases not matched to a gene: 7. Germline CDR1 and CDR2: DFQATT and SNEGSKA (reference sequence). The CDR3 covers 15 residues. CDR3 sequence (DNA): TGCAGTGCTAGGTCCGGGACAGGGTTATCCTACGAGCAGTACTTC. Its translation is CSARSGTGLSYEQYF.

The chain employs TRBV14 and TRBJ1-2; D might be TRBD1 (5 bases). Germline assignment: CDR1 SGHDN and CDR2 FVKESK. Trimming took off 0 bases at V and 4 bases at J, with 12 bases between the two ends. The CDR3 length is 15 residues. The CDR3 loop reads CASSQDPGRGYGYTF. The CDR3 bases are TGTGCCAGCAGCCAAGATCCAGGGAGAGGCTATGGCTACACCTTC.

This clonotype was detected only a few times. The CDR3 nucleotides read TGCAGTGCTCGCAGCGGGGGGTCCTCTGGGGCCAACGTCCTGACTTTC. Its translation: CSARSGGSSGANVLTF. The V call is TRBV20-1, the J call TRBJ2-6, with 9 nucleotides matching TRBD2. Germline V gene data show CDR1 as DFQATT and CDR2 as SNEGSKA (reference sequence). This CDR3 comprises 16 residues. V was pared by 5 bases and J by 0 bases, with 5 bases of the junction left unmatched.

This clonotype was seen a handful of times. The chain is built from TRBV2 and TRBJ1-1, with a possible D match to TRBD1 (5 bases). V was clipped by 6 bases and J by 1 base, with 9 bases between them. CDR1 is SNHLY, CDR2 FYNNEI, per germline. This CDR3 has 13 amino acids. The CDR3: CASSAGANTEAFF. CDR3 sequence (DNA): TGTGCCAGCAGCGCCGGGGCGAACACTGAAGCTTTCTTT. Looking up the rest from reference TRBV2 and TRBJ1-1 gives the full variable domain: EPEVTQTPSHQVTQMGQEVILRCVPISNHLYFYWYRQILGQKVEFLVSFYNNEISEKSEIFDDQFSVERPDGSNFTLKIRSTKLEDSAMYFCASSAGANTEAFFGQGTRLTVV.

This chain uses TRBV9 with TRBJ1-5, with a weak D call TRBD1 (5 bases). This CDR3 has 15 amino acids. Germline V CDR1 and CDR2: SGDLS, YYNGEE. The V and J ends lost 4 bases and 2 bases respectively, with 13 bases between them. The CDR3 loop is CASSLGPQGNQPQHF. The CDR3 nucleotides are TGTGCCAGCAGCTTAGGGCCACAGGGCAATCAGCCCCAGCATTTT.

This clonotype turned up a few times. The chain employs TRBV5-1 and TRBJ1-2; 9 bases fit TRBD1. The CDR3 spans 14 residues. In germline, CDR1 is SGHRS, CDR2 YFSETQ. J gave up 4 bases and V 3 bases, and 4 bases lay outside the gene matches. DNA of the CDR3: TGCGCCAGCAGCTCCGGGACAGGGCCCTATGGCTACACCTTC. Its protein product is CASSSGTGPYGYTF. Full variable domain (remainder filled in from reference TRBV5-1 and TRBJ1-2): KAGVTQTPRYLIKTRGQQVTLSCSPISGHRSVSWYQQTPGQGLQFLFEYFSETQRNKGNFPGRFSGRQFSNSRSEMNVSTLELGDSALYLCASSSGTGPYGYTFGSGTRLTVV.

This clonotype was recorded a few times. The junction does not match germline at one end; this may be a read error. The chain joins TRBV18 to TRBJ2-7; D is undetermined. The CDR3 extends over 13 amino acids. In germline, CDR1 is KGHSH, CDR2 LQKENI. The DNA of the CDR3 is TGTGCCAGCTCGCCACCCAACCTCTACGAGCAGTACTTC. It encodes CASSPPNLYEQYF.

This clonotype was recorded a few times. The chain carries TRBV7-6 and TRBJ2-3; 7 bases are a match to TRBD1. The CDR3 has 16 amino acids. Trimming cost V 5 bases and J 2 bases; bases outside gene matches: 10. Germline V gene sequence: CDR1 SGHVS, CDR2 FNYEAQ. The CDR3 region is CASSPKWDSITDTQYF. CDR3 DNA sequence: TGTGCCAGCAGCCCAAAGTGGGACAGTATCACAGATACGCAGTATTTT.

The chain recombines TRBV5-1 with TRBJ2-7; D tentatively fits TRBD1 or TRBD2 (6 bases each). V was clipped by 2 bases and J by 5 bases, with 11 bases between them. Germline V gene data show CDR1 as SGHRS and CDR2 as YFSETQ. The CDR3 has 13 residues. The CDR3 DNA reads as TGCGCCAGCAGCTTAGGGGGGATCAACGAGCAGTACTTC. It specifies CASSLGGINEQYF. The whole variable domain, filled in from reference TRBV5-1 and TRBJ2-7, reads KAGVTQTPRYLIKTRGQQVTLSCSPISGHRSVSWYQQTPGQGLQFLFEYFSETQRNKGNFPGRFSGRQFSNSRSEMNVSTLELGDSALYLCASSLGGINEQYFGPGTRLTVT.

This clonotype has only a few counts. This sequence joins TRBV29-1 and TRBJ1-2; 8 bases are a match to TRBD1. The V gene end was trimmed by 3 bases and the J gene end by 7 bases; junction bases not matched to a gene: 7. The length of the CDR3 is 13 residues. CDR1 SQVTM and CDR2 ANQGSEA come from the germline V gene. The CDR3: CSVEGQVNGGYTF. In nucleotides, the CDR3 is TGCAGCGTTGAGGGACAGGTGAATGGTGGCTACACCTTC.

The chain couples TRBV6-1 to TRBJ2-5; D remains ambiguous. Germline CDR1 and CDR2: MNHNS and SASEGT. The CDR3 loop spans 16 amino acids. Trimming removed 4 bases at V and 0 bases at J, with 15 bases between. CDR3 sequence reads: CASSAVIASYQETQYF. The CDR3 bases are TGTGCCAGCAGTGCGGTGATAGCCTCGTACCAAGAGACCCAGTACTTC.

This clonotype has a handful of counts. This chain joins TRBV12-3 or TRBV12-4 and TRBJ2-5; D is uncertain. Trimming pared 2 bases from V and 5 bases from J, leaving 12 bases between. This CDR3 spans 14 amino acids. The CDR3 spells CASSLQASWETQYF. Here the CDR3 DNA reads TGTGCCAGCAGTTTACAAGCGTCCTGGGAGACCCAGTACTTC.